The 30 T cell receptor beta chains reported below all come from one sample, sequenced in a study of blood T cell repertoires in COVID-19. Profiling relied on immunoSEQ multiplex PCR, and the TCRdb table lists in-frame clones only, not all of them. The sample includes about 180,000 clones, about 87% of them seen just once. Input material: peripheral blood. These receptor sequences come from a woman aged 70-85 years with COVID-19, enrolled during active disease.

The chain links TRBV2 to TRBJ1-1; D unresolved. The CDR3 has 13 amino acids. The ends were cut back, 10 bases at V and 6 bases at J, with 18 bases in the middle. Germline V lookup: CDR1 SNHLY, CDR2 FYNNEI. DNA of the CDR3: TGTGCCACTAATGACGCGAGGATCTCTGAAGCTTTCTTT. Residues: CATNDARISEAFF.

The sample holds a few counts of this clone. CDR3 coding DNA: TGTGCCAGCAGTCCTATAGGGGGTCGGTACTATGGCTACACCTTC. This gives the protein CASSPIGGRYYGYTF. The rearrangement uses TRBV28 and TRBJ1-2; the D gene is possibly TRBD1 (6 bases). V was clipped by 5 bases and J by 3 bases, with 16 bases between them. The CDR3 spans 15 residues. The germline CDR1 and CDR2 sequences are MDHEN and SYDVKM.

V usage is TRBV2 and J usage is TRBJ2-1; 9 nucleotides line up with TRBD1. The CDR3 totals 14 residues. V dropped 11 bases and J dropped 7; count of bases not matched to a gene: 12. CDR1 is SNHLY and CDR2 is FYNNEI in the germline V gene. CDR3 nucleotide sequence: TGTGCCGGACCTGGGAGGGGACAGGGTAATGAGCAGTTCTTC. Translation gives CAGPGRGQGNEQFF.

The chain is built from TRBV7-8 and TRBJ1-6; tentative D call: TRBD1 (6 bases). Trimming shortened V by 3 bases and J by 6 bases, and 15 bases separated the two germline ends. The CDR3 length is 16 residues. Germline V lookup: CDR1 SGHVS, CDR2 FQNEAQ. In DNA, the CDR3 is TGTGCCAGCAGCTTCAGGGGATGGGATTCTAATTCACCCCTCCACTTT. Translating gives CASSFRGWDSNSPLHF.

V gene TRBV20-1 combines with J gene TRBJ2-1; TRBD1 matches at 7 bases. The CDR3 covers 15 residues. Germline trimming cut 3 bases from V and 8 bases from J; bases unmatched to any gene: 13. The germline V gene encodes CDR1 DFQATT and CDR2 SNEGSKA (reference sequence). CDR3 nucleotide sequence: TGCAGTGCTAGTCCCGGGCGGGTAGGGGGCTATGAGCAGTTCTTC. This translates into CSASPGRVGGYEQFF.

V and J are TRBV27 and TRBJ1-4; D is unclear. Germline V CDR1 and CDR2: MNHEY, SMNVEV (reference sequence). V was trimmed by 4 bases and J by 0 bases, leaving 9 bases between them. This CDR3 contains 15 residues. CDR3 nucleotides: TGTGCCAGCAGTTCGAGACAACCAACTAATGAAAAACTGTTTTTT. This codes for CASSSRQPTNEKLFF.

This rearrangement joins TRBV9 to TRBJ2-5; possibly TRBD1 for D (6 bases). The V and J ends lost 3 bases and 5 bases respectively, with 17 bases between them. This CDR3 region has 15 residues. Germline V lookup: CDR1 SGDLS, CDR2 YYNGEE. The DNA of the CDR3 is TGTGCCAGCAGCGCAATGGGACAACCAAGGGAGACCCAGTACTTC. Protein: CASSAMGQPRETQYF. The variable domain in full, with the rest retrieved from reference TRBV9 and TRBJ2-5, is DSGVTQTPKHLITATGQRVTLRCSPRSGDLSVYWYQQSLDQGLQFLIQYYNGEERAKGNILERFSAQQFPDLHSELNLSSLELGDSALYFCASSAMGQPRETQYFGPGTRLLVL.

The chain couples TRBV29-1 to TRBJ2-5, with TRBD2 as a possible D gene (5 bases). Per germline, CDR1 SQVTM and CDR2 ANQGSEA. The length of the CDR3 is 13 residues. The V gene lost 0 bases and the J gene lost 4 bases, with 9 bases spanning the gap. The CDR3 is CSVEDSRGETQYF. For the CDR3, the DNA is TGCAGCGTTGAAGATAGCCGGGGAGAGACCCAGTACTTC. The full variable domain, with the rest looked up from reference TRBV29-1 and TRBJ2-5, is SAVISQKPSRDICQRGTSLTIQCQVDSQVTMMFWYRQQPGQSLTLIATANQGSEATYESGFVIDKFPISRPNLTFSTLTVSNMSPEDSSIYLCSVEDSRGETQYFGPGTRLLVL.

V gene TRBV5-4 combines with J gene TRBJ2-3; D may be TRBD2 (5 bases). The germline V and J ends were trimmed by 4 bases and 0 bases, with 18 bases remaining between them. Per germline, CDR1 SGHNT and CDR2 YYREEE (reference sequence). This CDR3 has 17 residues. The chain's CDR3 is CASSLNEGGTSTDTQYF. The CDR3 nucleotides are TGTGCCAGCAGCCTGAATGAGGGCGGAACTAGCACAGATACGCAGTATTTT.

This chain links TRBV28 with TRBJ1-2; 9 nucleotides align to TRBD1. V lost 1 base and J lost 4; bases outside the gene matches: 7. The germline V gene encodes CDR1 MDHEN and CDR2 SYDVKM. This CDR3 comprises 16 residues. The CDR3 loop reads CASSLFGTGSIYGYTF. In nucleotides, the CDR3 is TGTGCCAGCAGTTTATTTGGGACAGGGAGTATCTATGGCTACACCTTC.

On this clone: The conserved phenylalanine or tryptophan is not found at the CDR3 terminus, so this likely reflects a read error. It is unclear where the CDR3 begins or ends on the DNA, so no DNA is shown, and the CDR3 is as TCRdb lists it. The V gene is TRBV3-1 (or the pseudogene TRBV3-2), the J gene TRBJ1-1; TRBD1 is the table's D call, not checked against the DNA. Both ends counted, the CDR3 spans 14 residues. Germline assignment: CDR1 LGHDT and CDR2 YNNKEL (reference sequence). This CDR3 reads CASSQGGRDTRSEL.

This chain uses TRBV2 with TRBJ1-5; tentative D call: TRBD1 (5 bases). This CDR3 is built from 11 residues. Trimming took 6 bases from V and 11 from J, leaving 11 bases between them. Germline V gene sequence: CDR1 SNHLY, CDR2 FYNNEI. DNA for the CDR3: TGTGCCAGCAGGGGCACGGGGGCCCAGCATTTT. Its translation: CASRGTGAQHF.

In DNA, the CDR3 is TGCGCCAGCAGCACCCTACGGACACATACTAGCACAGATACGCAGTATTTT. Its translation is CASSTLRTHTSTDTQYF. This chain uses TRBV5-1 with TRBJ2-3; the D gene is possibly TRBD1 (5 bases). Germline V gene sequence: CDR1 SGHRS, CDR2 YFSETQ. This CDR3 contains 17 residues. Trimming cost V 4 bases and J 0 bases, with 18 bases left between them. Supplemented by reference TRBV5-1 and TRBJ2-3, the full variable domain reads KAGVTQTPRYLIKTRGQQVTLSCSPISGHRSVSWYQQTPGQGLQFLFEYFSETQRNKGNFPGRFSGRQFSNSRSEMNVSTLELGDSALYLCASSTLRTHTSTDTQYFGPGTRLTVL.

The chain has TRBV5-1 and TRBJ2-5; a weak D match, TRBD2 (6 bases). Trimming stripped 4 bases from V and 1 base from J, with 11 bases between. This CDR3 contains 14 residues. Germline values: CDR1 SGHRS, CDR2 YFSETQ. CDR3 DNA: TGCGCCAGCAGCGGGGGGAGCGTCCAAGAGACCCAGTACTTC. Protein product: CASSGGSVQETQYF.

The V gene is TRBV14, the J gene TRBJ1-4, with 10 nucleotides matching TRBD1. Germline lookup yields CDR1 SGHDN and CDR2 FVKESK. J gave up 8 bases and V 4 bases, and 7 bases lay outside the gene matches. This CDR3 is built from 15 residues. The CDR3 region has the DNA TGTGCCAGCAGCCGCGTGGGACAGGGGAACGAAAAACTGTTTTTT. It encodes CASSRVGQGNEKLFF.

Points on this clone: The sample has other DNA sequences that encode this CDR3 too. The V and J genes are TRBV5-1 and TRBJ1-6; unclear D gene. CDR1 and CDR2 from the germline V gene are SGHRS and YFSETQ. This CDR3 comprises 14 residues. The V end was cut by 0 bases, the J end by 10 bases, with 11 bases between. The CDR3 DNA sequence: TGCGCCAGCAGCTTGGCAAGGGAGGACTCACCCCTCCACTTT. Translating it yields CASSLAREDSPLHF.

J is TRBJ1-5 and V is TRBV12-3 or TRBV12-4; D not certain. V dropped 2 bases and J dropped 13 bases, with 12 bases sitting between them. The CDR3 runs 12 residues. CDR3 sequence: CASSLMASEQHF. CDR3 DNA: TGTGCCAGCAGTTTAATGGCCAGCGAACAGCATTTT.

This clone was found a few times. The chain combines TRBV7-9 with TRBJ2-5; 7 nucleotides align to TRBD1. CDR3 length: 14 residues. The ends lost 1 base at V and 2 bases at J; junction bases unmatched: 1. Germline CDR1 reads SEHNR; CDR2 reads FQNEAQ (reference sequence). The CDR3 is CASSLDRGQETQYF. The CDR3 DNA reads TGTGCCAGCAGCTTAGACAGGGGACAAGAGACCCAGTACTTC.

This clone is a singleton in its sample. The genes are TRBV19 and TRBJ2-4, with D perhaps matching TRBD1 (6 bases). The CDR3 extends over 13 amino acids. The V and J ends lost 8 bases and 5 bases respectively, with 13 bases between them. From germline, CDR1 is LNHDA and CDR2 SQIVND (reference sequence). The CDR3 nucleotides are TGTGCCAGTCTCCGGGACACAGAAAACATTCAGTACTTC. Amino acid sequence: CASLRDTENIQYF.

The chain is built from TRBV9 and TRBJ1-6, with a tentative D call TRBD1 (5 bases). The CDR3 has 16 residues. Deletions cut 0 bases from V and 7 bases from J, with 14 bases between. Germline CDR1 and CDR2: SGDLS and YYNGEE. The CDR3 bases are TGTGCCAGCAGCGTAGCCGAGACAAGGGGAAATTCACCCCTCCACTTT. Translation: CASSVAETRGNSPLHF. Full variable domain (missing parts from reference TRBV9 and TRBJ1-6): DSGVTQTPKHLITATGQRVTLRCSPRSGDLSVYWYQQSLDQGLQFLIQYYNGEERAKGNILERFSAQQFPDLHSELNLSSLELGDSALYFCASSVAETRGNSPLHFGNGTRLTVT.

V and J are TRBV4-2 and TRBJ2-7, with 9 positions matching TRBD1. CDR3 size: 17 residues. V trimming: 3 bases; J trimming: 6 bases; junction bases outside the gene matches: 15. Germline values: CDR1 LGHNA, CDR2 YNFKEQ. CDR3 nucleotide sequence: TGTGCCAGCAGCCAGGACACCCTCGGGACAGGGCGTCGCGAGCAGTACTTC. It codes for CASSQDTLGTGRREQYF.

This clone was observed once. J is TRBJ2-7 and V is TRBV19; D is perhaps TRBD1 (6 bases). Germline assignment: CDR1 LNHDA and CDR2 SQIVND (reference sequence). The CDR3 contains 14 residues. Trimming removed 6 bases at V and 6 bases at J, with 18 bases between. For the CDR3, the DNA is TGTGCCAGTAGGGCGACAGGTTCACCAGCCGAGCAGTACTTC. As protein: CASRATGSPAEQYF.

This clone has a handful of counts. The chain combines TRBV30 with TRBJ1-5; tentative D call: TRBD1 (6 bases). The CDR3 spans 14 residues. CDR1 and CDR2 from the germline V gene are GTSNPN and SVGIG (reference sequence). V shed 7 bases and J shed 7 bases, with 20 bases lying between them. In DNA form, the CDR3 reads TGTGCCTCAAGCCTCGGGGGGGGCCGCCAGCCCCAGCATTTT. Its translation is CASSLGGGRQPQHF.

In DNA form, the CDR3 reads TGTGCCAGCAGCACTCCCCGGACAGGGTTTCGCCAGCCCCAGCATTTT. Amino acids: CASSTPRTGFRQPQHF. V usage is TRBV28 and J usage is TRBJ1-5, with 8 bases that match TRBD1. CDR3 length: 16 residues. Trimming removed 6 bases from V and 7 bases from J; junction bases left unmatched: 14. In germline, CDR1 is MDHEN, CDR2 SYDVKM.

This clone occurred a few times. V usage is TRBV4-1 and J usage is TRBJ2-1, with TRBD2 as a possible D gene (6 bases). CDR3 length: 16 amino acids. Trimming took 0 bases from V and 8 from J, leaving 17 bases between them. Germline CDR1 is MGHRA and CDR2 is YSYEKL. The CDR3 DNA reads as TGCGCCAGCAGCCAAGATATCCGGGGGAATAGCCATGAGCAGTTCTTC. Translated: CASSQDIRGNSHEQFF.

This clone appeared a few times. J is TRBJ1-1 and V is TRBV27; possible D gene TRBD1, 5 bases. The CDR3 totals 14 residues. Looked up from germline, CDR1 is MNHEY and CDR2 is SMNVEV (reference sequence). The V gene lost 1 base and the J gene lost 4 bases, with 10 bases spanning the gap. In nucleotides, the CDR3 is TGTGCCAGCAGTTTATGGACAACTGGCACTGAAGCTTTCTTT. Translated: CASSLWTTGTEAFF.

This clone has only a few counts. The CDR3 DNA follows: TGTGCCAGCAGCTTAACGTTCGGGGGGACAGATACGCAGTATTTT. Translating gives CASSLTFGGTDTQYF. The V and J genes are TRBV7-3 and TRBJ2-3, with 7 positions matching TRBD2. The V segment lost 0 bases and the J segment 3 bases; nucleotides outside the gene matches: 3. CDR1 is SGHTA, CDR2 FQGTGA, per germline. The length of the CDR3 is 15 residues.

The rearrangement links TRBV20-1 to TRBJ2-7; D possibly corresponds to TRBD2 (5 bases). Germline V gene data show CDR1 as DFQATT and CDR2 as SNEGSKA (reference sequence). This CDR3 is 13 amino acids long. Between the trimmed V and J ends, which lost 3 bases and 12 bases, there was a span of 21 bases. The CDR3 region is CSASINEGSPRYF. CDR3 bases: TGCAGTGCTAGTATTAACGAGGGTAGCCCGCGGTACTTC.

CDR3 nucleotides: TGTGCCAGCACTTTTAACAGCGGGAGCTTCTACAATGAGCAGTTCTTC. Translation gives CASTFNSGSFYNEQFF. The chain joins TRBV11-2 to TRBJ2-1; 8 nucleotides align to TRBD2. Germline loops: CDR1 SGHAT, CDR2 FQNNGV. The CDR3 contains 16 residues. With 7 bases clipped from V and 3 bases from J, the junction kept 11 bases outside the gene matches.

The chain carries TRBV18 and TRBJ2-1; TRBD2 matches 9 bases. This CDR3 has 15 amino acids. Germline CDR1 and CDR2: KGHSH and LQKENI. Losses at the gene ends were 2 bases for V and 8 bases for J; bases not matched to a gene: 7. The CDR3 coding sequence is TGTGCCAGCTCACCAAGTCTAGCGGGAAATCATGAGCAGTTCTTC. It encodes CASSPSLAGNHEQFF.